A single sample gave rise to the 32 T cell receptor beta chains below, sequenced in a study of cytomegalovirus exposure and HLA in healthy donors. Use of 60 Vbeta and 13 Jbeta primers characterized the PCR. The repertoire was sequenced with immunoSEQ multiplex PCR; TCRdb's copy has only in-frame clones and lacks some. The sample yields 20,000 to 25,000 clones, roughly 73% seen once. The sequenced sample consisted of PBMCs. All receptors derive from a male donor in good health and CMV-seronegative.

This clone showed up just once. This rearrangement joins TRBV18 to TRBJ2-7; D might be TRBD1 (5 bases). The V and J ends lost 2 bases and 7 bases respectively, with 15 bases between them. The CDR3 consists of 14 residues. CDR1 and CDR2 (germline): KGHSH, LQKENI. CDR3: CASSPLAGPGEQYF. The CDR3, as DNA: TGTGCCAGCTCACCATTGGCTGGTCCAGGGGAGCAGTACTTC.

The V and J genes are TRBV6-5 and TRBJ1-2; D not resolved. V shed 7 bases and J shed 3 bases, with 12 bases lying between them. The length of the CDR3 is 13 residues. Germline loops: CDR1 MNHEY, CDR2 SVGAGI. CDR3: CASKEESYYGYTF. The CDR3 coding sequence is TGTGCCAGCAAGGAGGAGTCTTACTATGGCTACACCTTC.

V is TRBV6-5 and J is TRBJ1-5, with 7 bases fitting TRBD1. Germline V gene lookup returns CDR1 MNHEY and CDR2 SVGAGI. V gave up 6 bases and J gave up 4 bases; unmatched junction bases: 9. The CDR3 is made up of 15 amino acids. This CDR3 reads CASRGGREENQPQHF. The CDR3, as DNA: TGTGCCAGCAGAGGGGGCAGGGAGGAGAATCAGCCCCAGCATTTT.

The chain uses TRBV13 and TRBJ2-7, with TRBD2 matching over 12 bases. Trimming took 5 bases from V and 2 from J; bases not matched to a gene: 1. This CDR3 has 14 residues. From germline, CDR1 is PRHDT and CDR2 FYEKMQ (reference sequence). The CDR3 coding sequence is TGTGCCAGCAGCACTAGCGGGAGGACCTACGAGCAGTACTTC. Its protein is CASSTSGRTYEQYF.

V and J are TRBV11-3 and TRBJ2-7, with a tentative D call TRBD1 (5 bases). The CDR3 is 12 residues long. V lost 5 bases to trimming and J lost 0 bases, with 5 bases between them. CDR1 and CDR2 (germline): SGHNT, YENEEA. CDR3 nucleotide sequence: TGTGCCAGCAGCCAGGGCTCCTACGAGCAGTACTTC. Translated, it gives CASSQGSYEQYF.

The genes are TRBV7-4 and TRBJ1-4; the D is unclear. Germline V gene lookup returns CDR1 SGHVT and CDR2 SQSDAQ. V lost 5 bases, J lost 7 bases, and 29 bases lay in between. The CDR3 has 19 amino acids. In DNA form, the CDR3 reads TGTGCCAGCAGCCCCGGTGGTACAGATCTTACCCCGCCGAGTGAAAAACTGTTTTTT. Amino acid sequence: CASSPGGTDLTPPSEKLFF. Complete variable domain (other parts from reference TRBV7-4 and TRBJ1-4): GAGVSQSPRYKVAKRGRDVALRCDSISGHVTLYWYRQTLGQGSEVLTYSQSDAQRDKSGRPSGRFSAERPERSVSTLKIQRTEQGDSAVYLCASSPGGTDLTPPSEKLFFGSGTQLSVL.

The chain uses TRBV9 and TRBJ1-2; D remains unclear. Germline CDR1 is SGDLS and CDR2 is YYNGEE. The V gene lost 0 bases and the J gene lost 3 bases, with 12 bases spanning the gap. The CDR3 is 15 residues long. The CDR3 is CASSVGWFSDYGYTF. CDR3 nucleotides: TGTGCCAGCAGCGTAGGTTGGTTCTCGGACTATGGCTACACCTTC.

The chain uses TRBV7-9 and TRBJ2-7; TRBD2 aligns across 8 bases. With V trimmed by 4 bases and J by 0 bases, 2 bases remained unmatched. The germline V gene encodes CDR1 SEHNR and CDR2 FQNEAQ (reference sequence). CDR3 size: 14 residues. The CDR3 is CASSSTSDSYEQYF. CDR3 nucleotides: TGTGCCAGCAGCTCGACTAGCGACTCCTACGAGCAGTACTTC.

The chain has TRBV28 and TRBJ1-5; 8 nucleotides align to TRBD1. The ends lost 4 bases at V and 4 bases at J; junction bases unmatched: 18. The germline V gene encodes CDR1 MDHEN and CDR2 SYDVKM. This CDR3 is built from 19 residues. CDR3 protein: CASSSPGTGAPFGNQPQHF. The DNA for the CDR3 is TGTGCCAGCAGTTCTCCCGGGACAGGAGCCCCTTTTGGGAATCAGCCCCAGCATTTT.

The chain combines TRBV7-8 with TRBJ2-1, with D perhaps matching TRBD2 (5 bases). Trimming left V 5 bases short and J 3 bases short, with 14 bases between. CDR1 SGHVS and CDR2 FQNEAQ come from the germline V gene. The CDR3 is 15 residues long. CDR3 amino acids: CASSPWRTFYNEQFF. Written as DNA, the CDR3 is TGTGCCAGCAGCCCGTGGAGGACCTTCTACAATGAGCAGTTCTTC.

The J gene is TRBJ2-1, the V gene TRBV6-1, with D tentatively TRBD2 (6 bases). Trimming removed 2 bases from V and 2 bases from J, with 13 bases in between. This CDR3 has 16 amino acids. Germline V gives CDR1 MNHNS, CDR2 SASEGT. Here the CDR3 DNA reads TGTGCCAGCAGTGAATTGGGACTGCCCCCCTACAATGAGCAGTTCTTC. Amino acid sequence: CASSELGLPPYNEQFF.

J is TRBJ1-5 and V is TRBV6-7, with a weak D call TRBD1 (5 bases). TRBV6-7 is given ORF status, its function remaining uncertain. Trimming pared 0 bases from V and 7 bases from J, leaving 16 bases between. The length of the CDR3 is 16 residues. The CDR3 region is CASSYSKTTDLQPQHF. CDR3 coding DNA: TGTGCCAGCAGTTACTCGAAAACGACAGACCTACAGCCCCAGCATTTT.

This rearrangement joins TRBV11-2 to TRBJ2-7; 9 bases map to TRBD2. V gave up 5 bases and J gave up 7 bases; unmatched junction bases: 9. The CDR3 is 14 residues long. The germline V gene encodes CDR1 SGHAT and CDR2 FQNNGV. CDR3 coding DNA: TGTGCCAGCAGCGTCGTAGCGGGAGTGCGAGAGCAGTACTTC. This sequence encodes CASSVVAGVREQYF.

The V gene is TRBV5-3, the J gene TRBJ2-3; TRBD2 aligns across 7 bases. TRBV5-3 qualifies as an ORF whose function is uncertain. The CDR3 spans 13 residues. Losses at the gene ends were 7 bases for V and 2 bases for J; bases not matched to a gene: 4. CDR3 loop: CARARGVTDTQYF. The CDR3 nucleotides are TGTGCCAGAGCCCGGGGGGTCACAGATACGCAGTATTTT.

This clone was recorded a few times. The V and J genes are TRBV6-1 and TRBJ2-7; D not certain. CDR3 length: 15 amino acids. Germline loops: CDR1 MNHNS, CDR2 SASEGT. Trimming cost V 4 bases and J 3 bases, with 16 bases left between them. CDR3 region: CASSGNLGRYYEQYF. DNA of the CDR3: TGTGCCAGCAGTGGCAACCTGGGCCGCTACTACGAGCAGTACTTC.

The chain combines TRBV9 with TRBJ1-1, with TRBD1 matching over 9 bases. There are 16 residues in the CDR3. The germline CDR1 and CDR2 sequences are SGDLS and YYNGEE. Trimming took 3 bases from V and 5 from J; bases not matched to a gene: 11. The CDR3 is CASSALEQGAGTEAFF. The CDR3 coding sequence is TGTGCCAGCAGCGCTTTGGAACAGGGGGCAGGAACTGAAGCTTTCTTT.

This chain joins TRBV28 and TRBJ2-3; D may be TRBD2 (5 bases). Germline lookup yields CDR1 MDHEN and CDR2 SYDVKM. The V end was cut by 6 bases, the J end by 2 bases, with 12 bases between. The CDR3 is made up of 14 amino acids. CDR3 in amino acids: CASSHLGDTDTQYF. CDR3 in DNA: TGTGCCAGCAGCCACCTCGGGGACACAGATACGCAGTATTTT.

J is TRBJ1-5 and V is TRBV4-3, with 8 bases lining up with TRBD1. With 0 bases clipped from V and 4 bases from J, the junction kept 5 bases outside the gene matches. The CDR3 extends over 16 amino acids. Germline assignment: CDR1 LGHNA and CDR2 YSLEER. The chain's CDR3 is CASSQDAGTGNQPQHF. CDR3 bases: TGCGCCAGCAGCCAAGATGCGGGGACAGGAAATCAGCCCCAGCATTTT.

The chain carries TRBV5-8 and TRBJ2-1, with D possibly TRBD2 on 7 matching bases. The V end was cut by 9 bases, the J end by 8 bases, with 24 bases between. The CDR3 consists of 15 residues. CDR1 and CDR2 from the germline V gene are SGHTS and YDEGEE. As DNA, the CDR3 is TGTGCCACCCAGGCGGGGGCGCGCGCTGTCGATGAGCAGTTCTTC. It translates to CATQAGARAVDEQFF.

The V gene is TRBV19, the J gene TRBJ2-4, with 9 bases aligning to TRBD1. This CDR3 is 15 amino acids long. The germline gives CDR1 LNHDA, CDR2 SQIVND (reference sequence). V was clipped by 4 bases and J by 10 bases; unmatched bases: 11. DNA of the CDR3: TGTGCCAGTAGTACCGCGGGACAGGGACAAGGTATTCAGTACTTC. It is translated as CASSTAGQGQGIQYF.

This clone was observed a few times. The chain joins TRBV7-2 to TRBJ2-7; 8 positions agree with TRBD2. The trim removed 1 base at V and 2 bases at J, leaving 7 bases unmatched. The CDR3 is 16 amino acids. Germline values: CDR1 SGHTA, CDR2 FQGNSA. CDR3 sequence reads: CASSLEGGGLTYEQYF. DNA of the CDR3: TGTGCCAGCAGCTTAGAAGGCGGGGGGTTAACCTACGAGCAGTACTTC.

The J gene is TRBJ1-2, the V gene TRBV6-5; tentatively, D is TRBD1 (5 bases). V shed 3 bases and J shed 8 bases, with 10 bases lying between them. The CDR3 is 12 amino acids. Germline assignment: CDR1 MNHEY and CDR2 SVGAGI. CDR3 amino acids: CASSYQGTGYTF. CDR3 bases: TGTGCCAGCAGTTATCAGGGAACAGGCTACACCTTC.

The CDR3 sequence: CASGQVGSSYEQYF. The CDR3 coding sequence is TGTGCCAGCGGACAGGTGGGAAGCTCCTACGAGCAGTACTTC. The V gene is TRBV27, the J gene TRBJ2-7, with TRBD1 identical over 7 bases. There are 14 residues in the CDR3. J lost 0 bases, V lost 8 bases, and 7 bases had no gene match. Germline V gene lookup returns CDR1 MNHEY and CDR2 SMNVEV (reference sequence).

This chain uses TRBV6-4 with TRBJ2-2, with 9 bases lining up with TRBD1. Germline values: CDR1 MRHNA, CDR2 SNTAGT. Trimming cost V 3 bases and J 4 bases; bases outside gene matches: 3. The CDR3 totals 15 residues. CDR3 loop: CASSEGQGSTGELFF. The CDR3 DNA reads TGTGCCAGCAGTGAGGGACAGGGAAGCACCGGGGAGCTGTTTTTT.

This chain connects TRBV28 to TRBJ2-5; 10 bases fit TRBD2. This CDR3 contains 16 residues. The germline V gene encodes CDR1 MDHEN and CDR2 SYDVKM. The junction had 10 bases not matched to a gene; V was cut back by 5 bases and J by 4 bases. The DNA for the CDR3 is TGTGCCAGCAGTACCACCGGGACTAGCGACTCAGAGACCCAGTACTTC. Translating gives CASSTTGTSDSETQYF.

The chain couples TRBV28 to TRBJ1-3, with D tentatively TRBD1 (6 bases). The ends were cut back, 3 bases at V and 2 bases at J, with 20 bases in the middle. Germline assignment: CDR1 MDHEN and CDR2 SYDVKM. The CDR3 spans 18 residues. The CDR3 DNA sequence: TGTGCCAGCAGTTTCACTTTACAGGGATGGGGTACTGGAAACACCATATATTTT. This gives the protein CASSFTLQGWGTGNTIYF.

This chain connects TRBV11-2 to TRBJ2-1, with 10 bases matching TRBD1. With V trimmed by 1 base and J by 6 bases, 6 bases remained unmatched. The CDR3 loop spans 16 amino acids. In germline, CDR1 is SGHAT, CDR2 FQNNGV. Here the CDR3 DNA reads TGTGCCAGCAGCTTAGTAGGGACAGGGGTCCTCAATGAGCAGTTCTTC. It translates to CASSLVGTGVLNEQFF.

A few counts support this clone. The chain is built from TRBV6-4 and TRBJ1-1; D is unclear. V gave up 3 bases and J gave up 1 base, with 9 bases separating them. The CDR3 is 14 residues long. CDR1 MRHNA and CDR2 SNTAGT come from the germline V gene. The CDR3 DNA is TGTGCCAGCAGTGAGAGGGTTTCGAACACTGAAGCTTTCTTT. Translation: CASSERVSNTEAFF.

The chain is built from TRBV7-3 and TRBJ2-7, with a possible D match to TRBD2 (6 bases). V was clipped by 2 bases and J by 1 base, with 18 bases between them. Germline V CDR1 and CDR2: SGHTA, FQGTGA. The CDR3 spans 17 residues. CDR3 protein: CASSLLPLARDSYEQYF. Here the CDR3 DNA reads TGTGCCAGCAGCTTATTACCCCTAGCGCGTGATTCCTACGAGCAGTACTTC. The full variable domain, completed using reference TRBV7-3 and TRBJ2-7, is GAGVSQTPSNKVTEKGKYVELRCDPISGHTALYWYRQSLGQGPEFLIYFQGTGAADDSGLPNDRFFAVRPEGSVSTLKIQRTERGDSAVYLCASSLLPLARDSYEQYFGPGTRLTVT.

The rearrangement links TRBV11-1 to TRBJ2-5, with 9 bases aligning to TRBD2. V shed 5 bases and J 4 bases; nucleotides not matched to a gene: 11. CDR3 length: 16 amino acids. Germline lookup yields CDR1 SGHAT and CDR2 FQDESV (reference sequence). The CDR3 DNA reads as TGTGCCAGCAGCACCCGGGAGCGGGGGGATGGAGAGACCCAGTACTTC. Residues: CASSTRERGDGETQYF.

This clone was observed once. This sequence joins TRBV18 and TRBJ1-5, with no clear D. Trimming removed 4 bases at V and 5 bases at J, with 6 bases between. Germline V gene sequence: CDR1 KGHSH, CDR2 LQKENI. The CDR3 extends over 12 amino acids. In DNA form, the CDR3 reads TGTGCCAGCTCACTAGATGATCAGCCCCAGCATTTT. It encodes CASSLDDQPQHF.

V is TRBV28 and J is TRBJ1-3; D is unresolved. CDR3 length equals 14 residues. The V end was cut by 4 bases, the J end by 4 bases, with 11 bases between. Germline values: CDR1 MDHEN, CDR2 SYDVKM. The CDR3 loop reads CASSSPGNGNTIYF. The CDR3 bases are TGTGCCAGCAGTTCCCCGGGAAACGGAAACACCATATATTTT. Variable domain in full (rest from reference TRBV28 and TRBJ1-3): DVKVTQSSRYLVKRTGEKVFLECVQDMDHENMFWYRQDPGLGLRLIYFSYDVKMKEKGDIPEGYSVSREKKERFSLILESASTNQTSMYLCASSSPGNGNTIYFGEGSWLTVV.